This T cell receptor (beta chain) emerged from a study of beta chain features in type 1 diabetes. Notes on the study in general: Small HLA sub-analyses could not settle whether HLA shapes TCRB rearrangement. TCRB CDR3s were moderately but significantly shorter in Type 1 diabetes patients in all four CD4+ subsets.

Trimming removed 5 bases at V and 1 base at J, with 11 bases between. CDR1 MNHEY and CDR2 SVGAGI come from the germline V gene. The CDR3 spans 14 residues. For this clone: Its specificity is not known.

Expressed TCRB transcripts were sequenced because the entire RNA isolate underwent reverse transcription. The method was immunoSEQ multiplex PCR; TCRdb's version includes in-frame clones alone and lacks a portion of them. The sample lists approximately 60,000 clones; about 50% were seen once. The source is a middle-aged woman with type 1 diabetes. Sequencing was performed on Tregs from blood. The V call is TRBV6-5, the J call TRBJ1-2, with D unresolved. CDR3 amino acids: CASSVIGVNYGYTF. The DNA for the CDR3 is TGTGCCAGCAGTGTGATCGGGGTTAACTATGGCTACACCTTC.